A selection of T cell receptor beta chains follows, all from one sample in a study of T cell responses to AZD1222 COVID-19 vaccine. Clones were sequenced by immunoSEQ multiplex PCR, and TCRdb holds only the in-frame ones, with some missing. The table has about 160,000 clones, about 90% seen once; the top ten hold 4% to 5.5%. The sequenced sample was peripheral blood, obtained on day 0 of MenACWY control vaccination. The receptor source for this set is an adult in good health. CDR3s include the opening cysteine and the closing phenylalanine or tryptophan. The D gene is left open where the match is weak. Size values are once, few and many counts, or a class for expanded clones, and some rows have none.

size,J,D,V,DNA,CDR3
few,TRBJ2-2,TRBD2,TRBV7-2,TGTGCCAGCAGCTTAACAGGGGGGATAGCGGGAGGGAACACCGGGGAGCTGTTTTTT,CASSLTGGIAGGNTGELFF
-,TRBJ2-4,-,TRBV28,TGTGCCAGCAGCCCTATCCCGGCCAGGGCCAAAAACATTCAGTACTTC,CASSPIPARAKNIQYF
-,TRBJ1-4,-,TRBV19,TGTGCCAGTAGTATGGCGCCGGCCCGAGGAGGCGAAAAACTGTTTTTT,CASSMAPARGGEKLFF
-,TRBJ1-4,-,TRBV21-1,TGTGCCAGCAGCAAAGCGCCTGACAGCCCCCATGAAAAACTGTTTTTT,CASSKAPDSPHEKLFF
-,TRBJ1-2,-,TRBV5-6,TGTGCCAGCAGCGCCGGGGTGGGCTACACCTTC,CASSAGVGYTF
-,TRBJ2-1,TRBD2,TRBV5-1,TGCGCCAGCAGCGTCGGGACTAGCGCCCAGCAGTTCTTC,CASSVGTSAQQFF
-,TRBJ2-1,TRBD1,TRBV5-1,TGCGCCAGCAGCTTGGGGGGACAGGGTCCCTACAATGAGCAGTTCTTC,CASSLGGQGPYNEQFF
-,TRBJ1-1,-,TRBV5-1,TGCGCCAGCAGCTATGACCCGGGGAACACTGAAGCTTTCTTT,CASSYDPGNTEAFF
-,TRBJ1-5,TRBD1,TRBV15,TGTGCCACCAGCAGAGATATGGGACAGGGGTATCAGCCCCAGCATTTT,CATSRDMGQGYQPQHF
-,TRBJ1-2,-,TRBV3-1/TRBV3-2,TGTGCCAGCAGCCAAGGGGGACTCCCGGTCAGGTGGGACTATGGCTACACCTTC,CASSQGGLPVRWDYGYTF
-,TRBJ1-6,-,TRBV27,TGTGCCAGCAGTTTTTATAATTCACCCCTCCACTTT,CASSFYNSPLHF
-,TRBJ1-3,-,TRBV5-1,TGCGCCAGCAGCTTAGGCTCTGGAAACACCATATATTTT,CASSLGSGNTIYF
-,TRBJ2-7,-,TRBV27,TGTGCCAGCAGGCGGGTTCCCTACGAGCAGTACTTC,CASRRVPYEQYF
once,TRBJ2-5,TRBD2,TRBV3-1/TRBV3-2,TGTGCCAGCAGGTTCAGCGGGGACCCAGAAGAGACCCAGTACTTC,CASRFSGDPEETQYF
-,TRBJ2-3,-,TRBV11-2,TGTGCCAGCAGATGGAGGGGGAGCACAGATACGCAGTATTTT,CASRWRGSTDTQYF
-,TRBJ1-2,TRBD1,TRBV29-1,TGCAGCGTCACGGGACAGGGGAACTATGGCTACACCTTC,CSVTGQGNYGYTF
once,TRBJ1-2,-,TRBV7-9,TGTGCCAGCAGCTTAGCGATAGGGGACTATGGCTACACCTTC,CASSLAIGDYGYTF
once,TRBJ1-1,-,TRBV19,TGTGCCAGTACCACGACTTTTTCCACTGAAGCTTTCTTT,CASTTTFSTEAFF
once,TRBJ1-1,TRBD1,TRBV15,TGTGCCACCAGGGACAGGGGGCGAACTGAAGCTTTCTTT,CATRDRGRTEAFF
-,TRBJ2-7,-,TRBV5-1,TGCGCCAGCAGCTTACGGCAGGTGGCCCACGAGCAGTACTTC,CASSLRQVAHEQYF
-,TRBJ2-7,-,TRBV2,TGTGCCAGCAGTGAGGCCCCCCGAGGCAGTAAGCAGTACTTC,CASSEAPRGSKQYF
-,TRBJ1-6,TRBD1,TRBV30,TGTGCCTGGAGCAGGACAGGGATTTCACCCCTCCACTTT,CAWSRTGISPLHF
-,TRBJ2-2,TRBD2,TRBV9,TGTGCCAGCAGCCTCGGGACTAGTACCGGGGAGCTGTTTTTT,CASSLGTSTGELFF
few,TRBJ1-1,-,TRBV6-5,TGTGCCAGCAGTTACGTTATGAACACTGAAGCTTTCTTT,CASSYVMNTEAFF
-,TRBJ2-5,-,TRBV6-5,TGTGCCAGCATCTGGGATGCGGGTCAGGAGACCCAGTACTTC,CASIWDAGQETQYF
once,TRBJ1-3,-,TRBV9,TGTGCCAGCAGCCACAATCGCCCTACCTCTGGAAACACCATATATTTT,CASSHNRPTSGNTIYF
-,TRBJ1-4,-,TRBV7-2,TGTGCCAGCAGCTCGGGGGGTACTAATGAAAAACTGTTTTTT,CASSSGGTNEKLFF